This TCR beta chain was profiled in a study of T cell responses to AZD1222 COVID-19 vaccine. Method: immunoSEQ multiplex PCR; TCRdb's copy keeps in-frame clones and lacks some. The sample lists about 130,000 clones; under 95% were seen once. Germline values: CDR1 MNHEY, CDR2 SVGAGI. The J segment lost 12 bases and the V segment lost 7 bases, leaving 15 bases of the junction unmatched. This CDR3 is 14 amino acids long. Source: peripheral blood, taken on day 0 of AZD1222 vaccination. This clonotype was sampled from an adult in good health. The chain links TRBV6-5 to TRBJ2-3; 8 nucleotides agree with TRBD2. The CDR3 here is CASIGGASSGKQYF. For the CDR3, the DNA is TGTGCCAGCATCGGGGGGGCCTCTTCTGGCAAACAGTATTTT.